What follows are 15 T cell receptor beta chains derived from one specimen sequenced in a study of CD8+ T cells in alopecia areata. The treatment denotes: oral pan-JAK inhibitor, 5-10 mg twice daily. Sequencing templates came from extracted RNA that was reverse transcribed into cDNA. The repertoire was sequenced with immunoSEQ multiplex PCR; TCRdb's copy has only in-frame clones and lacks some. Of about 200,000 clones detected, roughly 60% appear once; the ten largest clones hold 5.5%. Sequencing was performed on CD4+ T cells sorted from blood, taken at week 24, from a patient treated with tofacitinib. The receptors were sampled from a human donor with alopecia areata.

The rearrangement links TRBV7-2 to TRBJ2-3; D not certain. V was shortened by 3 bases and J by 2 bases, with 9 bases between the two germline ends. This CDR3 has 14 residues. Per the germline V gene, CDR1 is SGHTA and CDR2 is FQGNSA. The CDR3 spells CASSFQRHTDTQYF. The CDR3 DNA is TGTGCCAGCAGCTTTCAGCGACACACAGATACGCAGTATTTT.

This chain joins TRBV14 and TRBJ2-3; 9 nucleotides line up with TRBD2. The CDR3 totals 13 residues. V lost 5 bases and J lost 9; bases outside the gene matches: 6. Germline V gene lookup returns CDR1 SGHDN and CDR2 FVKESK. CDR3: CASSGTSFSTQYF. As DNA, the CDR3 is TGTGCCAGCAGCGGGACTAGCTTTTCAACGCAGTATTTT.

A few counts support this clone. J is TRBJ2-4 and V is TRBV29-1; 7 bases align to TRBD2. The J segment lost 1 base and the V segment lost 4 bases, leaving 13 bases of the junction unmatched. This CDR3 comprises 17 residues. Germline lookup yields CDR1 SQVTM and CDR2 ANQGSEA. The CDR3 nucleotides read TGCAGCGTTGTAGGCGGGAGCATCGGGCCGGCCAAAAACATTCAGTACTTC. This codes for CSVVGGSIGPAKNIQYF.

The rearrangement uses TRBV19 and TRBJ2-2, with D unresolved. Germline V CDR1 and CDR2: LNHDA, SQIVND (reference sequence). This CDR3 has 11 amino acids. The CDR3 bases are TGTGTCTCGGCAAGGCCCGGGGAGCTGTTTTTT. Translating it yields CVSARPGELFF.

Here the CDR3 reads CASSLGQTYNEQFF. The CDR3 DNA follows: TGCGCCAGCAGCTTGGGACAGACTTACAATGAGCAGTTCTTC. The genes are TRBV5-1 and TRBJ2-1; D might be TRBD1 (5 bases). Per the germline V gene, CDR1 is SGHRS and CDR2 is YFSETQ. With 0 bases removed from V and 4 bases from J, the gap between germline ends came to 8 bases. The CDR3 extends over 14 amino acids. The whole variable domain, filled in from reference TRBV5-1 and TRBJ2-1, reads KAGVTQTPRYLIKTRGQQVTLSCSPISGHRSVSWYQQTPGQGLQFLFEYFSETQRNKGNFPGRFSGRQFSNSRSEMNVSTLELGDSALYLCASSLGQTYNEQFFGPGTRLTVL.

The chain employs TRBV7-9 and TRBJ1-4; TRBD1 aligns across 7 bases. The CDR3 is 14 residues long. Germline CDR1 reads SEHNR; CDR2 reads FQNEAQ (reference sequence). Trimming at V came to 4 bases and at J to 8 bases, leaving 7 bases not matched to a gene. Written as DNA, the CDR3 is TGTGCCAGCAGCTCCGGGACAGCGCACGAAAAACTGTTTTTT. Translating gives CASSSGTAHEKLFF.

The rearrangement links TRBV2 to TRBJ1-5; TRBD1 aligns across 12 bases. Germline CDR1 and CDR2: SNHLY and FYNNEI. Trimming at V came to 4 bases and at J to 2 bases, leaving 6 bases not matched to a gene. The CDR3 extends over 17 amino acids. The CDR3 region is CASSAGQGAGGNQPQHF. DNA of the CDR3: TGTGCCAGCAGTGCGGGACAGGGGGCCGGGGGCAATCAGCCCCAGCATTTT.

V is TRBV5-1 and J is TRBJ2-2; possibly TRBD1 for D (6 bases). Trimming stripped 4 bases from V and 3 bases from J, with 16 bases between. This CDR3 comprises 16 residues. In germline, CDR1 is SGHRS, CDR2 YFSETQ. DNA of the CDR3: TGCGCCAGCAGCACTCTAACAGGGTCGGACACCGGGGAGCTGTTTTTT. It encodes CASSTLTGSDTGELFF.

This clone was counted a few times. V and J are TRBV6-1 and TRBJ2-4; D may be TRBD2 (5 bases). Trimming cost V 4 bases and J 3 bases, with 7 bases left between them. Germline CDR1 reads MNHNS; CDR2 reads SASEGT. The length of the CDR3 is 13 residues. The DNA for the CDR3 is TGTGCCAGCAGTGGACGGGACAAAAACATTCAGTACTTC. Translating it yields CASSGRDKNIQYF.

CDR3 loop: CASSLDRGGGYTF. CDR3 nucleotide sequence: TGCGCCAGCAGCTTGGACAGGGGCGGGGGCTACACCTTC. The chain links TRBV5-1 to TRBJ1-2, with 7 bases identical to TRBD1. The CDR3 consists of 13 residues. The J segment lost 8 bases and the V segment lost 0 bases, leaving 4 bases of the junction unmatched. From germline, CDR1 is SGHRS and CDR2 YFSETQ.

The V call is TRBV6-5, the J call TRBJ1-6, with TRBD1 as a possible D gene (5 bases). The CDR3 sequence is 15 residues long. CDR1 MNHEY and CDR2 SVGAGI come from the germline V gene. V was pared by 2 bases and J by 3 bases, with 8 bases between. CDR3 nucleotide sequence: TGTGCCAGCAGTTACGGGGGAAACTATAATTCACCCCTCCACTTT. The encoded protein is CASSYGGNYNSPLHF.

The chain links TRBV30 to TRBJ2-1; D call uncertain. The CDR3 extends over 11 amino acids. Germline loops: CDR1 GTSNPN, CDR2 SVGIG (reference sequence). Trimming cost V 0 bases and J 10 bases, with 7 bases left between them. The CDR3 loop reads CAWSVRKEQFF. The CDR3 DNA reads TGTGCCTGGAGTGTACGGAAGGAGCAGTTCTTC. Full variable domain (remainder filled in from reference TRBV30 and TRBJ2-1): SQTIHQWPATLVQPVGSPLSLECTVEGTSNPNLYWYRQAAGRGLQLLFYSVGIGQISSEVPQNLSASRPQDRQFILSSKKLLLSDSGFYLCAWSVRKEQFFGPGTRLTVL.

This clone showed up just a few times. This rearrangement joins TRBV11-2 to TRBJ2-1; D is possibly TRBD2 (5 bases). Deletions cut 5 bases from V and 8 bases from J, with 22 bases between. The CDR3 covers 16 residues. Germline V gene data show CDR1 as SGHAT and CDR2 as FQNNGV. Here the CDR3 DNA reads TGTGCCAGCAGCCAAGAAAGAGGGAGTGTTACCCATGAGCAGTTCTTC. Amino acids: CASSQERGSVTHEQFF.

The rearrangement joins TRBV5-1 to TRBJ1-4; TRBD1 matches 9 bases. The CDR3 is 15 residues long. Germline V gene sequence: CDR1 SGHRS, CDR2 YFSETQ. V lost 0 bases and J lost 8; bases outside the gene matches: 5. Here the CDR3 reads CASSLGGDRDEKLFF. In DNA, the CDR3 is TGCGCCAGCAGCTTGGGCGGGGACAGGGACGAAAAACTGTTTTTT. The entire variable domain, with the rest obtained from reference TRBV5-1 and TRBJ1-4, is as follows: KAGVTQTPRYLIKTRGQQVTLSCSPISGHRSVSWYQQTPGQGLQFLFEYFSETQRNKGNFPGRFSGRQFSNSRSEMNVSTLELGDSALYLCASSLGGDRDEKLFFGSGTQLSVL.

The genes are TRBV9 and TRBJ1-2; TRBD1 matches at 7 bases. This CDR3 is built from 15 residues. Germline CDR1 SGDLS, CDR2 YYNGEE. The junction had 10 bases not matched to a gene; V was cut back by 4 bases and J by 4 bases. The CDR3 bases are TGTGCCAGCAGCCCCCGAGTGGGACAGCCCTATGGCTACACCTTC. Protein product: CASSPRVGQPYGYTF.